Listed below are T cell receptor beta chains from one sample, sequenced in a study of T cell repertoires in cytomegalovirus infection. TCRdb used MiXCR to reprocess the reads, holding one entry per CDR3 protein. The sample contains more than 200,000 distinct CDR3 sequences, roughly 9% of which appear only once. Specimen: PBMCs. The receptors here all came from a human donor in good health (CMV status not recorded). Some clones in this sample may be carry-over from other donors' samples. Both conserved end residues are part of each CDR3. The D gene is left open where the match is weak. Some rows have no size entry. The others give once, few or many, or a class for an expanded clone.

j_call: TRBJ2-5
v_call: TRBV10-3
clone_size: many
d_call: TRBD2
cdr3_nt: TGTGCCATCAGTGTTCGGGGGGATGAGACCCAGTACTTC
cdr3_aa: CAISVRGDETQYF

j_call: TRBJ1-6
v_call: TRBV11-2
clone_size: few
d_call: NA
cdr3_nt: TGTGCCAGCAGCTTAGTTGGGGTTTATAATTCACCCCTCCACTTT
cdr3_aa: CASSLVGVYNSPLHF

j_call: TRBJ2-3
v_call: TRBV20-1
clone_size: NA
d_call: NA
cdr3_nt: TGCAGTGCCAGCCAAGCGGACCGGGAGGATACGCAGTATTTT
cdr3_aa: CSASQADREDTQYF

j_call: TRBJ2-3
v_call: TRBV7-8
clone_size: many
d_call: NA
cdr3_nt: TGTGCCAGCAGCCGATGGGGGGGCACAGATACGCAGTATTTT
cdr3_aa: CASSRWGGTDTQYF

j_call: TRBJ2-3
v_call: TRBV28
clone_size: NA
d_call: TRBD2
cdr3_nt: TGTGCCAGCAGTACCCCTAGCGGGTTCCTTAGCACAGATACGCAGTATTTT
cdr3_aa: CASSTPSGFLSTDTQYF

j_call: TRBJ1-1
v_call: TRBV7-2
clone_size: NA
d_call: TRBD1
cdr3_nt: TGTGCCAGCAGCCCAGTACAGGGGAGGTACGCTGAAGCTTTCTTT
cdr3_aa: CASSPVQGRYAEAFF

j_call: TRBJ2-2
v_call: TRBV7-2
clone_size: many
d_call: NA
cdr3_nt: TGTGCCAGCAGCACACCCGGGGGGCCGGTCACCGGGGAGCTGTTTTTT
cdr3_aa: CASSTPGGPVTGELFF

j_call: TRBJ1-4
v_call: TRBV5-1
clone_size: NA
d_call: NA
cdr3_nt: TGCGCCAGCCTACCTTCCCCCTCTGCAACTAATGAAAAACTGTTTTTT
cdr3_aa: CASLPSPSATNEKLFF

j_call: TRBJ2-5
v_call: TRBV20-1
clone_size: many
d_call: NA
cdr3_nt: TGCAGTGCTAGAGATTTACGCCTACTTCAGGGAGAGACCCAGTACTTC
cdr3_aa: CSARDLRLLQGETQYF

j_call: TRBJ2-7
v_call: TRBV7-2
clone_size: many
d_call: TRBD1
cdr3_nt: TGTGCCAGCAGCTCGCGGACAGGGGGCATGGACGAGCAGTACTTC
cdr3_aa: CASSSRTGGMDEQYF

j_call: TRBJ2-2
v_call: TRBV7-2
clone_size: many
d_call: NA
cdr3_nt: TGTGCCAGCTTTCAGGGCGGTCTCACCGGGGAGCTGTTTTTT
cdr3_aa: CASFQGGLTGELFF

j_call: TRBJ2-2
v_call: TRBV6-6
clone_size: NA
d_call: NA
cdr3_nt: TGTGCCAGCAGTGGAGACCCAATAAACACCGGGGAGCTGTTTTTT
cdr3_aa: CASSGDPINTGELFF

j_call: TRBJ2-7
v_call: TRBV7-2
clone_size: many
d_call: NA
cdr3_nt: TGTGCCAGCAGCTTGGACGGGGACGAGCAGTACTTC
cdr3_aa: CASSLDGDEQYF

j_call: TRBJ2-4
v_call: TRBV4-2
clone_size: NA
d_call: TRBD1
cdr3_nt: TGTGCCAGCAGCCAATCCCCAACAGGGGCTAAAAACATTCAGTACTTC
cdr3_aa: CASSQSPTGAKNIQYF

j_call: TRBJ2-7
v_call: TRBV12-3/TRBV12-4
clone_size: many
d_call: TRBD2
cdr3_nt: TGTGCCAGCAGTTTAGGTCTAGCGGGCCGAAGGACCGAGCAGTACTTC
cdr3_aa: CASSLGLAGRRTEQYF

j_call: TRBJ1-1
v_call: TRBV12-3/TRBV12-4
clone_size: many
d_call: NA
cdr3_nt: TGTGCCAGCAGTTTAGAATTGCAGGCGAGCGAGATGAACACTGAAGCTTTCTTT
cdr3_aa: CASSLELQASEMNTEAFF

j_call: TRBJ2-5
v_call: TRBV7-2
clone_size: many
d_call: NA
cdr3_nt: TGTGCCAGCAGCCGAAAGAGAGCGGAGACCCAGTACTTC
cdr3_aa: CASSRKRAETQYF

j_call: TRBJ2-7
v_call: TRBV20-1
clone_size: few
d_call: TRBD1
cdr3_nt: TGCAGTGCTAGAGAACAGGGGAAACTCTACGAGCAGTACTTC
cdr3_aa: CSAREQGKLYEQYF

j_call: TRBJ2-7
v_call: TRBV6-2/TRBV6-3
clone_size: many
d_call: TRBD1
cdr3_nt: TGTGCCAGCAGACGACCCGGGACAGTGGACGAGCAGTACTTC
cdr3_aa: CASRRPGTVDEQYF

j_call: TRBJ2-1
v_call: TRBV7-2
clone_size: many
d_call: TRBD2
cdr3_nt: TGTGCCAGCAGCCCACTAGCGGGCCCCTCCTACAATGAGCAGTTCTTC
cdr3_aa: CASSPLAGPSYNEQFF

j_call: TRBJ2-1
v_call: TRBV11-2
clone_size: NA
d_call: NA
cdr3_nt: TGTGCCAGCAGCTTAGATCATCTTCAGTGGGGGGGGCGGGGTGAGCAGTTCTTC
cdr3_aa: CASSLDHLQWGGRGEQFF

j_call: TRBJ2-1
v_call: TRBV7-6
clone_size: NA
d_call: NA
cdr3_nt: TGTGCCAGCAGCACCTCCCCGGGGGGCTTCTCCTACAATGAGCAGTTCTTC
cdr3_aa: CASSTSPGGFSYNEQFF

j_call: TRBJ2-3
v_call: TRBV2
clone_size: NA
d_call: TRBD2
cdr3_nt: TGTGCCAGCAGTGAAAGCGGGGGACTAGCGACCGATACGCAGTATTTT
cdr3_aa: CASSESGGLATDTQYF

j_call: TRBJ2-1
v_call: TRBV28
clone_size: NA
d_call: TRBD2
cdr3_nt: TGTGCCAGCAGCCTCCCTAGCGGGGTGCAGTTCTTC
cdr3_aa: CASSLPSGVQFF

j_call: TRBJ1-4
v_call: TRBV7-2
clone_size: many
d_call: NA
cdr3_nt: TGTGCCAGCAGCCGCTCGTTGAAGTTGGGTTTGGGAGAAAAACTGTTTTTT
cdr3_aa: CASSRSLKLGLGEKLFF

j_call: TRBJ2-7
v_call: TRBV28
clone_size: many
d_call: NA
cdr3_nt: TGTGCCAGCGGGTCGACGACCTACGAGCAGTACTTC
cdr3_aa: CASGSTTYEQYF

j_call: TRBJ2-7
v_call: TRBV7-2
clone_size: many
d_call: TRBD2
cdr3_nt: TGTGCCAGCAGCTCCGAGCCCTGGTCCAGCGGGGGGCCTAGGGGGAACCACGAGCAGTACTTC
cdr3_aa: CASSSEPWSSGGPRGNHEQYF

j_call: TRBJ2-1
v_call: TRBV7-8
clone_size: many
d_call: NA
cdr3_nt: TGTGCCAGCAGCGGGAAACGGAGCTCCTACAATGAGCAGTTCTTC
cdr3_aa: CASSGKRSSYNEQFF

j_call: TRBJ1-1
v_call: TRBV29-1
clone_size: NA
d_call: NA
cdr3_nt: TGCAGCGCCCTGAGGTTCAGGGGCACTGAAGCTTTCTTT
cdr3_aa: CSALRFRGTEAFF

j_call: TRBJ1-6
v_call: TRBV7-2
clone_size: many
d_call: TRBD1
cdr3_nt: TGTGCCAGCAGCTTAGCGACAGGGGTTAATTCACCCCTCCACTTT
cdr3_aa: CASSLATGVNSPLHF

j_call: TRBJ2-7
v_call: TRBV28
clone_size: many
d_call: TRBD2
cdr3_nt: TGTGCCAGCAGTTTACCTTATAGCGGGGGCAAACCCTACGAGCAGTACTTC
cdr3_aa: CASSLPYSGGKPYEQYF

j_call: TRBJ1-1
v_call: TRBV10-3
clone_size: few
d_call: TRBD1
cdr3_nt: TGTGCCATCAGGGCCAACCAGGGGGCCACTGAAGCTTTCTTT
cdr3_aa: CAIRANQGATEAFF

j_call: TRBJ1-6
v_call: TRBV7-2
clone_size: many
d_call: NA
cdr3_nt: TGTGCCAGCAGCTTAGGTTTGGGACGTGGCAATTCACCCCTCCACTTT
cdr3_aa: CASSLGLGRGNSPLHF

j_call: TRBJ2-1
v_call: TRBV15
clone_size: NA
d_call: TRBD1
cdr3_nt: TGTGCCACCAGCAGAGATTCCGCAGGGGGCAATGAGCAGTTCTTC
cdr3_aa: CATSRDSAGGNEQFF

j_call: TRBJ2-7
v_call: TRBV4-3
clone_size: NA
d_call: NA
cdr3_nt: TGCGCCAGCAGCCAAGATCAGGGGTTGTACGAGCAGTACTTC
cdr3_aa: CASSQDQGLYEQYF

j_call: TRBJ1-4
v_call: TRBV20-1
clone_size: NA
d_call: NA
cdr3_nt: TGCAGTGCTAGCCCCGGGTCCCCTAGAAATGAAAAACTGTTTTTT
cdr3_aa: CSASPGSPRNEKLFF

j_call: TRBJ2-1
v_call: TRBV2
clone_size: NA
d_call: NA
cdr3_nt: TGTGCCAGCAGTGAAGTTATAATAGCCCAGCGTAATGAGCAGTTCTTC
cdr3_aa: CASSEVIIAQRNEQFF

j_call: TRBJ1-4
v_call: TRBV20-1
clone_size: NA
d_call: NA
cdr3_nt: TGCAGTGCTCTGCCGGCAGGGTCGGATGAAAAACTGTTTTTT
cdr3_aa: CSALPAGSDEKLFF

j_call: TRBJ2-5
v_call: TRBV15
clone_size: few
d_call: NA
cdr3_nt: TGTGCCACCAGTCTAGGGGGAGAGGAGACCCAGTACTTC
cdr3_aa: CATSLGGEETQYF

j_call: TRBJ1-6
v_call: TRBV19
clone_size: many
d_call: NA
cdr3_nt: TGTGCCAGTAGTATATCCGGGGCCGATAATTCACCCCTCCACTTT
cdr3_aa: CASSISGADNSPLHF

j_call: TRBJ2-2
v_call: TRBV6-6
clone_size: few
d_call: NA
cdr3_nt: TGTGCCAGCAGCTACACCCATGGATCGGTATCCGGGGAGCTGTTTTTT
cdr3_aa: CASSYTHGSVSGELFF

j_call: TRBJ2-1
v_call: TRBV12-5
clone_size: many
d_call: TRBD1
cdr3_nt: TGTGCTAGTGGTTTGGGGGGACAGCACAATGAGCAGTTCTTC
cdr3_aa: CASGLGGQHNEQFF

j_call: TRBJ2-7
v_call: TRBV7-2
clone_size: many
d_call: TRBD2
cdr3_nt: TGTGCCAGCAGCTTAGCCGGGAGGGCCGTCTACGAGCAGTACTTC
cdr3_aa: CASSLAGRAVYEQYF